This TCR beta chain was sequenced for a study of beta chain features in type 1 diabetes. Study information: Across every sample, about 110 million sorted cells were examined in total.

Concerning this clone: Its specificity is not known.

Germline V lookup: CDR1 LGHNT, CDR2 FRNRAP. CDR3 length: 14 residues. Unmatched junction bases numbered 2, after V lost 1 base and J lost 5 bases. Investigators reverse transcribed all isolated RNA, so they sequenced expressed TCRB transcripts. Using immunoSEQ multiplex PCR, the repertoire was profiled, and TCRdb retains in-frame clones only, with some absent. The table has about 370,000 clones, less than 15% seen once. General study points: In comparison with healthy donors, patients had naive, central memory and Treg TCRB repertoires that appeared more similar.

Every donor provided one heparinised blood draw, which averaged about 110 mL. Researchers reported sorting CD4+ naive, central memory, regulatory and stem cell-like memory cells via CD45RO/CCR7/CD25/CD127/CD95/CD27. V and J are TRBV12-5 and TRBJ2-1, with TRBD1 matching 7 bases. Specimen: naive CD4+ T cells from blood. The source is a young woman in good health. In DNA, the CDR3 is TGTGCTAGTGGTTTGGGGGGACAGCACAATGAGCAGTTCTTC. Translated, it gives CASGLGGQHNEQFF.